This entry features one TCR beta chain sequence. The data derive from a study of blood T cell repertoires in COVID-19. Study-level information: Sources were T cells, B-cell-depleted T cells, or PBMCs; the material itself was cDNA or gDNA.

The repertoire was sequenced with immunoSEQ multiplex PCR; TCRdb's copy has only in-frame clones and lacks some. The sample lists 300,000 to 400,000 clones, about 83% seen once, with approximately 3% in the top ten. The CDR3 runs 12 residues. Germline assignment: CDR1 SGHAT and CDR2 FQNNGV. Trimming took 5 bases from V and 7 from J, leaving 11 bases between them. The J gene is TRBJ1-2, the V gene TRBV11-2; no definite D call. This clonotype was obtained from a man aged 25 to 40 with active or convalescent COVID-19. The sequencing sample was made of peripheral blood. The CDR3 coding sequence is TGTGCCAGCAGCGGCGAGCGGCGTGGCTACACCTTC. Its protein is CASSGERRGYTF. The variable domain in full, completed from reference TRBV11-2 and TRBJ1-2, reads EAGVAQSPRYKIIEKRQSVAFWCNPISGHATLYWYQQILGQGPKLLIQFQNNGVVDDSQLPKDRFSAERLKGVDSTLKIQPAKLEDSAVYLCASSGERRGYTFGSGTRLTVV.